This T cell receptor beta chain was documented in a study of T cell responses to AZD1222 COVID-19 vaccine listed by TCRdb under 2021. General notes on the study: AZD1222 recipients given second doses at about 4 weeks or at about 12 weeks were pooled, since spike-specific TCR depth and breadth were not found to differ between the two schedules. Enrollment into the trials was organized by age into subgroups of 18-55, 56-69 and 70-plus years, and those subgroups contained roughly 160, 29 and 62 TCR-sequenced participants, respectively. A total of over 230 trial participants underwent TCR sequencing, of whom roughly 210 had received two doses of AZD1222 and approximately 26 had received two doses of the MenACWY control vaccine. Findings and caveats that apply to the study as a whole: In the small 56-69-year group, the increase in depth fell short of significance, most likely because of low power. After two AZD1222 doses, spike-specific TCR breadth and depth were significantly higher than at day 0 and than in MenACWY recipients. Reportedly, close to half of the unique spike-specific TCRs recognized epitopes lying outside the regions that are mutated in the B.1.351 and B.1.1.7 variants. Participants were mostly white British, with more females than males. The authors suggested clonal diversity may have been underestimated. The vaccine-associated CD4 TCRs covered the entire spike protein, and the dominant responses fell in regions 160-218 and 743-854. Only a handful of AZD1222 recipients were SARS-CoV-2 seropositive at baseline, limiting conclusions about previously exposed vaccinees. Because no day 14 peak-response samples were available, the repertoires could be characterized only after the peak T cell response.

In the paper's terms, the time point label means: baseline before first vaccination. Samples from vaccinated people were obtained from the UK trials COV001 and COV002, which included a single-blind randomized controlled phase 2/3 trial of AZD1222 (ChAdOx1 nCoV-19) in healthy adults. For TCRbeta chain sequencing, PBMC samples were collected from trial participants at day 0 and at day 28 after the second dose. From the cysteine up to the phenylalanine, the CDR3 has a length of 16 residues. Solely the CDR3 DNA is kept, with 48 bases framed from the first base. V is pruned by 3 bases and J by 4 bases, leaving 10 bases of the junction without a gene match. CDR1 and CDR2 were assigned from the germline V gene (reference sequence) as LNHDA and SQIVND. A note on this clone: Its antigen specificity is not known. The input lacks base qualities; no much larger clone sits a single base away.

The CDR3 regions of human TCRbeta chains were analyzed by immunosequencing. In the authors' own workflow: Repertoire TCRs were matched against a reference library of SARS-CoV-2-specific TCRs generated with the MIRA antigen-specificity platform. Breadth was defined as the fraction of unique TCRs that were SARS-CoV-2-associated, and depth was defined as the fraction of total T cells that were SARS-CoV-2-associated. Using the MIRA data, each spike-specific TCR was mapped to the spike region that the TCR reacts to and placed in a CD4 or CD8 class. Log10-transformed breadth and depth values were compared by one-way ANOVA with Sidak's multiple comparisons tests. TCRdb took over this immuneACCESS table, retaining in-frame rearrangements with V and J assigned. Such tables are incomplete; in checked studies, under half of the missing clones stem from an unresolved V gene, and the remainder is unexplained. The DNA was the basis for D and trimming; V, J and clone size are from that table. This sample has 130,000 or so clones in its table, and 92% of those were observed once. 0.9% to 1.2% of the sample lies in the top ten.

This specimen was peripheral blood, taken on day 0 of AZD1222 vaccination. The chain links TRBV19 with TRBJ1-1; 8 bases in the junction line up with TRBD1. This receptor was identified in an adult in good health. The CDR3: CASSIPPGQGLTEAFF. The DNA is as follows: TGTGCCAGTAGTATCCCCCCCGGACAGGGTCTCACTGAAGCTTTCTTT.